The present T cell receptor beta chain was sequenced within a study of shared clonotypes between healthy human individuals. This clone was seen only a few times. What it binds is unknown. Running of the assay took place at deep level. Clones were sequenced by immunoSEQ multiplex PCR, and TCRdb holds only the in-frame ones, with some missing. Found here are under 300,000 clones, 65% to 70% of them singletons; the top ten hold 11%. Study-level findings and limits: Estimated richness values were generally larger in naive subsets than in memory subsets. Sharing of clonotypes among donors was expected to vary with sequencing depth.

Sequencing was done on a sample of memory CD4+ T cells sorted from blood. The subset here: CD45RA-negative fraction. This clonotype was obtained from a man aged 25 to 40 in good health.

CDR3 sequence reads: CASSLAFNQPQHF. The CDR3 DNA is TGCGCCAGCAGCTTGGCCTTCAATCAGCCCCAGCATTTT. V and J are TRBV5-1 and TRBJ1-5, with no clear D. Per germline, CDR1 SGHRS and CDR2 YFSETQ. Between the trimmed V and J ends, which lost 0 bases and 3 bases, there was a span of 4 bases. The CDR3 spans 13 residues. The full variable domain, rest sourced from reference TRBV5-1 and TRBJ1-5, is KAGVTQTPRYLIKTRGQQVTLSCSPISGHRSVSWYQQTPGQGLQFLFEYFSETQRNKGNFPGRFSGRQFSNSRSEMNVSTLELGDSALYLCASSLAFNQPQHFGDGTRLSIL.